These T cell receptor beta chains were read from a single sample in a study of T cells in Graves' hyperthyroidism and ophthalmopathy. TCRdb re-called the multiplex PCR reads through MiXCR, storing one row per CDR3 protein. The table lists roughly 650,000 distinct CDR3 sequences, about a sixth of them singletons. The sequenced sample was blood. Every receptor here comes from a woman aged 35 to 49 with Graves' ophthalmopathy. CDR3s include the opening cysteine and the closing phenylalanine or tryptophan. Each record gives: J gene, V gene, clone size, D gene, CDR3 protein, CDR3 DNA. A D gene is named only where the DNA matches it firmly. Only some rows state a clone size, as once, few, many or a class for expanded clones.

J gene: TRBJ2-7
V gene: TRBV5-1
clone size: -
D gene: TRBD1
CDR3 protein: CATRDSVSYEQYF
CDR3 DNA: TGCGCCACGAGGGACAGTGTCTCCTACGAGCAGTACTTC

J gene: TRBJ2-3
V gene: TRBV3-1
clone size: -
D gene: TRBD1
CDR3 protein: CASSPRDRGGSAQYF
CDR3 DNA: TGTGCCAGCAGCCCCCGGGACAGGGGAGGAAGTGCGCAGTATTTT

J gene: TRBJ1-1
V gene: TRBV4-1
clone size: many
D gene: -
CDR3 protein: CASSHDPPFVTEAFF
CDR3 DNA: TGCGCCAGCAGCCACGATCCCCCCTTTGTAACTGAAGCTTTCTTT

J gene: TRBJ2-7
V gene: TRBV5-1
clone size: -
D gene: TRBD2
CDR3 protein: CASSLVGLAGSEQYF
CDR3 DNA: TGTGCCAGCAGCTTGGTAGGACTAGCGGGGTCCGAGCAGTACTTC

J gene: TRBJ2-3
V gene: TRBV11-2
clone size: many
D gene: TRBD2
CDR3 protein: CASSSGLAGPRVTDTQYF
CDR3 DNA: TGTGCCAGCAGCTCGGGACTAGCGGGGCCCCGGGTCACAGATACGCAGTATTTT

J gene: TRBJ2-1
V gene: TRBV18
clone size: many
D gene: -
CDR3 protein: CASSQDLYNEQFF
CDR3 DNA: TGTGCCAGCTCTCAGGATCTTTACAATGAGCAGTTCTTC

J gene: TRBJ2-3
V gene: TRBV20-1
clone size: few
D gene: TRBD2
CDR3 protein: CSARNGGTGTDTQYF
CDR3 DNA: TGCAGTGCTCGAAACGGGGGGACCGGCACAGATACGCAGTATTTT

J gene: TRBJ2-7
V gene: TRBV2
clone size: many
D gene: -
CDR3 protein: CASSPPGPLYEQYF
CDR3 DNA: TGTGCCAGCAGTCCTCCAGGCCCCCTCTACGAGCAGTACTTC

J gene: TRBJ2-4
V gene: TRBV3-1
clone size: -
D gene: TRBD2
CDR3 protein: CASSQDRLAGKNIQYF
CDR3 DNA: TGTGCCAGCAGCCAAGATCGACTAGCGGGCAAAAACATTCAGTACTTC

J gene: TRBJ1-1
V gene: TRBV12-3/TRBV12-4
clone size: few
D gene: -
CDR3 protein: CASSTLGRGTEAFF
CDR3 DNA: TGTGCCAGCAGTACCCTTGGCCGAGGCACTGAAGCTTTCTTT

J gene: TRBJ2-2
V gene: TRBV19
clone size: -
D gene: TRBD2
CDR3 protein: CASTGLAISGELFF
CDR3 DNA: TGTGCCAGTACAGGACTAGCGATTTCCGGGGAGCTGTTTTTT

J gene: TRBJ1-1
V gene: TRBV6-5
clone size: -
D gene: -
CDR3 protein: CASSYARGTEAFF
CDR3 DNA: TGTGCCAGCAGTTATGCCAGGGGCACTGAAGCTTTCTTT

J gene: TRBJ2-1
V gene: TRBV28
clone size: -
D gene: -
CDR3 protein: CASSPPSTSEQFF
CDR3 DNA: TGTGCCAGCAGCCCCCCGAGCACCAGTGAGCAGTTCTTC

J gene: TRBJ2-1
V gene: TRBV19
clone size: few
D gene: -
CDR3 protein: CASNRQTERDEQFF
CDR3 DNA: TGTGCCAGTAATCGACAGACGGAGAGGGATGAGCAGTTCTTC

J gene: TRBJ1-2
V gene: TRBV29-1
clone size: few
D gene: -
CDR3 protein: CSVVGLYGYTF
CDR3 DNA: TGCAGCGTTGTTGGGCTCTATGGCTACACCTTC

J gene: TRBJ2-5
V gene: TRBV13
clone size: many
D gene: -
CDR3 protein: CASSRGDSWETQYF
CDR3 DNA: TGTGCCAGCAGCCGCGGAGACTCCTGGGAGACCCAGTACTTC

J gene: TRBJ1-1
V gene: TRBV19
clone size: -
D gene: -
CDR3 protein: CASSIDRDFSEAFF
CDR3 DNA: TGTGCCAGTAGTATAGACAGGGACTTTTCTGAAGCTTTCTTT

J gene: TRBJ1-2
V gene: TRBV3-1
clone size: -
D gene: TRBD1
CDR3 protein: CASSQGLTQGFGGYTF
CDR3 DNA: TGTGCCAGCAGCCAAGGACTCACACAGGGGTTTGGTGGCTACACCTTC

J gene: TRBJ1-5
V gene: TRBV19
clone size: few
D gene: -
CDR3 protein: CASRSTRQFNQPQHF
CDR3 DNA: TGTGCCAGTAGAAGCACGAGGCAGTTCAATCAGCCCCAGCATTTT

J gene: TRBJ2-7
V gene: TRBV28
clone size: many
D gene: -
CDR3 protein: CASRTPLSSEQYF
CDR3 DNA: TGTGCCAGCCGCACGCCTCTTAGTAGTGAGCAGTACTTC

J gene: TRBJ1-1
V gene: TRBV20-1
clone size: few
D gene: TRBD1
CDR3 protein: CSARRQGAGAEAFF
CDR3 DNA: TGCAGTGCTAGGCGACAGGGGGCAGGGGCTGAAGCTTTCTTT

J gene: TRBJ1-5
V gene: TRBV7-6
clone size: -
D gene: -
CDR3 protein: CASSLAPEQSPQHF
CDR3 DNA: TGTGCCAGCAGCTTAGCGCCGGAGCAAAGTCCCCAGCATTTT

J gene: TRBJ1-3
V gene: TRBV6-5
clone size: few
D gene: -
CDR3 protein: CASSYSSIGNTIYF
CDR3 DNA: TGTGCCAGCAGTTACTCCTCTATTGGAAACACCATATATTTT

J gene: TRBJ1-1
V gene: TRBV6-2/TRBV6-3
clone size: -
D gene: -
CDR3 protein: CASSGYSEAFF
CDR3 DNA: TGTGCCAGCTCAGGGTATTCTGAAGCTTTCTTT

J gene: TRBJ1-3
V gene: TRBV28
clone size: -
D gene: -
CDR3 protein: CASSSGGRSNTIYF
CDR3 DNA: TGTGCCAGCAGTTCCGGCGGCCGAAGTAACACCATATATTTT

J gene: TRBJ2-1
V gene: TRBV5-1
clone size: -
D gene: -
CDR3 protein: CASSLGSPYNEQFF
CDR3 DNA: TGCGCCAGCAGCTTGGGGTCTCCCTACAATGAGCAGTTCTTC

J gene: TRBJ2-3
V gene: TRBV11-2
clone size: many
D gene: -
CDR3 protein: CASSLEGPAGADTQYF
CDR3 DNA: TGTGCCAGCAGCTTGGAGGGCCCCGCAGGGGCAGATACGCAGTATTTT

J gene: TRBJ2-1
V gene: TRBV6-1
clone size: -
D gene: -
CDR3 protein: CASSEQAHYNEQFF
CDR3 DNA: TGTGCCAGCAGTGAACAGGCTCACTACAATGAGCAGTTCTTC

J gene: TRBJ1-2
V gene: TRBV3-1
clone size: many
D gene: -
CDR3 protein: CASSPDKSGGYTF
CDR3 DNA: TGTGCCAGCAGCCCTGACAAGTCGGGTGGCTACACCTTC

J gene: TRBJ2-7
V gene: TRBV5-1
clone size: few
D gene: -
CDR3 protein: CASSLVGGYDEQYF
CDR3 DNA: TGCGCCAGCAGCTTGGTGGGGGGTTACGACGAGCAGTACTTC

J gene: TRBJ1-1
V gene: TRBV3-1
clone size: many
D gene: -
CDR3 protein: CASSQANTEAFF
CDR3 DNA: TGTGCCAGCAGCCAAGCCAACACTGAAGCTTTCTTT

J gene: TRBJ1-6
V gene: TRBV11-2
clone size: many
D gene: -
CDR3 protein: CASSLSPNSPLHF
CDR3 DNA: TGTGCCAGCAGCTTGTCGCCAAATTCACCCCTCCACTTT

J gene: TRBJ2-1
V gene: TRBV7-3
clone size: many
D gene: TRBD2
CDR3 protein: CASSSLAGGLLGEQFF
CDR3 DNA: TGTGCCAGCAGCTCCTTAGCGGGAGGGCTCCTAGGGGAGCAGTTCTTC